One sample yielded the 18 T cell receptor beta chains listed below, sequenced in a study of CD8+ T cells in alopecia areata. RNA, once extracted, was reverse transcribed into cDNA for use as the sequencing template. Sequencing was performed with immunoSEQ multiplex PCR; in TCRdb, only in-frame clones are kept and a portion is missing. The data show under 85,000 clones, with roughly half seen just once and approximately 17% held by the top ten. Specimen: CD8+ T cells sorted from blood, collected at week 0. These receptors came from a human donor with alopecia areata.

As DNA, the CDR3 is TGTGCCAGCAGCGTTAGCGGGGGTAGCACAGATACGCAGTATTTT. Translation gives CASSVSGGSTDTQYF. The V call is TRBV9, the J call TRBJ2-3, with 9 positions matching TRBD2. Germline CDR1 SGDLS, CDR2 YYNGEE. Unmatched junction bases numbered 1, after V lost 2 bases and J lost 0 bases. The CDR3 covers 15 residues.

V usage is TRBV9 and J usage is TRBJ1-4; 10 bases map to TRBD1. The ends lost 4 bases at V and 3 bases at J; junction bases unmatched: 3. In germline, CDR1 is SGDLS, CDR2 YYNGEE. The CDR3 spans 15 residues. CDR3 sequence: CASSSGTGANEKLFF. The CDR3 nucleotides are TGTGCCAGCAGCTCAGGGACAGGGGCTAATGAAAAACTGTTTTTT.

As for this clone: An end of the junction differs from the germline gene, which may be a read error. The chain carries TRBV2 and TRBJ2-2; D is ambiguous. CDR1 and CDR2 from the germline V gene are SNHLY and FYNNEI. This CDR3 has 13 amino acids. As DNA, the CDR3 is TGTGCCAGCAGTGAACGGCCCACCGAGGAGCTGTTTTTT. This encodes CASSERPTEELFF.

This clone was seen more than once but under ten times. This chain uses TRBV7-9 with TRBJ2-1; 10 positions match TRBD2. The CDR3 loop spans 13 amino acids. Trimming at V came to 8 bases and at J to 7 bases, leaving 5 bases not matched to a gene. Germline lookup yields CDR1 SEHNR and CDR2 FQNEAQ (reference sequence). CDR3 region: CASLAGVLNEQFF. The CDR3 nucleotides read TGTGCCAGCCTAGCGGGAGTCTTAAATGAGCAGTTCTTC.

The rearrangement links TRBV12-5 to TRBJ1-1; unclear D gene. V lost 6 bases, J lost 1 base, and 12 bases lay in between. The CDR3 runs 14 residues. CDR1 is LGHNT and CDR2 is FRNRAP in the germline V gene. The CDR3 sequence: CASGFETRNTEAFF. The CDR3 DNA sequence: TGTGCTAGTGGATTCGAGACCCGGAACACTGAAGCTTTCTTT.

The chain is built from TRBV15 and TRBJ2-5, with 8 bases lining up with TRBD2. V trimming: 1 base; J trimming: 11 bases; junction bases outside the gene matches: 6. Per germline, CDR1 LNHNV and CDR2 YYDKDF (reference sequence). The CDR3 is 13 residues long. The CDR3 here is CATSRAAAGAQYF. The CDR3 DNA reads as TGTGCCACCAGCAGAGCCGCAGCGGGAGCGCAGTACTTC.

This clone appeared a few times. The V and J genes are TRBV29-1 and TRBJ2-5; TRBD2 might be the D (5 bases). The J call may be wrong; the DNA end is better matched by TRBJ2-7. The CDR3 extends over 13 amino acids. Germline assignment: CDR1 SQVTM and CDR2 ANQGSEA. CDR3 region: CSVELAGDYEQYF. The DNA for the CDR3 is TGCAGCGTTGAACTAGCTGGCGACTACGAGCAGTACTTC.

This clone came up once. The chain uses TRBV4-1 and TRBJ1-2, with D tentatively TRBD1 (5 bases). V gave up 1 base and J gave up 4 bases, with 16 bases separating them. There are 16 residues in the CDR3. Looked up from germline, CDR1 is MGHRA and CDR2 is YSYEKL. In DNA, the CDR3 is TGCGCCAGCAGCCAAGTCTACCCGGGGCTCGGCTATGGCTACACCTTC. Its translation: CASSQVYPGLGYGYTF.

This rearrangement joins TRBV29-1 to TRBJ2-2; TRBD2 aligns across 9 bases. The CDR3 runs 13 residues. Trimming took 8 bases from V and 5 from J; bases not matched to a gene: 6. In germline, CDR1 is SQVTM, CDR2 ANQGSEA. CDR3 protein: CSWREGRTGELFF. The CDR3 nucleotides are TGCAGCTGGCGGGAGGGCCGGACCGGGGAGCTGTTTTTT.

Here the CDR3 DNA reads TGCGCCAGCAGCCAGGGTTCCGGGGGTTTCTATGGCTACACCTTC. Its protein product is CASSQGSGGFYGYTF. J is TRBJ1-2 and V is TRBV4-1; D may be TRBD1 (5 bases). Germline V CDR1 and CDR2: MGHRA, YSYEKL. Trimming pared 3 bases from V and 4 bases from J, leaving 15 bases between. This CDR3 spans 15 amino acids.

The chain has TRBV4-1 and TRBJ2-2; 12 positions agree with TRBD2. The CDR3 is 18 amino acids. Germline V gene data show CDR1 as MGHRA and CDR2 as YSYEKL. Trimming took 2 bases from V and 2 from J; bases not matched to a gene: 6. The CDR3 region is CASSQSLAGGINTGELFF. Here the CDR3 DNA reads TGCGCCAGCAGCCAATCACTAGCGGGAGGTATCAACACCGGGGAGCTGTTTTTT.

V usage is TRBV4-1 and J usage is TRBJ2-4; TRBD1 is a possible D gene (5 bases). The V end was cut by 4 bases, the J end by 8 bases, with 12 bases between. This CDR3 has 13 amino acids. CDR1 and CDR2 (germline): MGHRA, YSYEKL. CDR3 amino acids: CASSRWIGDIQYF. The CDR3 region has the DNA TGCGCCAGCAGCCGTTGGATAGGGGACATTCAGTACTTC.

The chain joins TRBV4-1 to TRBJ2-3; 11 nucleotides align to TRBD2. CDR3 length: 16 residues. Germline V gene data show CDR1 as MGHRA and CDR2 as YSYEKL. V was pared by 7 bases and J by 5 bases, with 11 bases of the junction left unmatched. Written as DNA, the CDR3 is TGCGCCAGCACCTCCCGGGGGCTAGCGGGAGGAGATACGCAGTATTTT. This codes for CASTSRGLAGGDTQYF.

The rearrangement joins TRBV25-1 to TRBJ2-5; D might be TRBD2 (5 bases). This CDR3 has 11 residues. Deletions cut 8 bases from V and 6 bases from J, with 10 bases between. Germline-derived CDR1 and CDR2 are MGHDK and SYGVNS. The CDR3 DNA reads TGTGCCAGCCAGACGGGAAAGACCCAGTACTTC. Amino acid sequence: CASQTGKTQYF.

V is TRBV7-6 and J is TRBJ2-1; tentatively, D is TRBD1 (6 bases). The CDR3 consists of 16 residues. V was pared by 4 bases and J by 6 bases, with 19 bases between. From germline, CDR1 is SGHVS and CDR2 FNYEAQ. The CDR3 DNA sequence: TGTGCCAGCAGCTCCCTCGTGGGGGCGGAACGCAATGAGCAGTTCTTC. Its translation is CASSSLVGAERNEQFF. Using reference TRBV7-6 and TRBJ2-1 for the parts outside the CDR3, the full variable domain is GAGVSQSPRYKVTKRGQDVALRCDPISGHVSLYWYRQALGQGPEFLTYFNYEAQQDKSGLPNDRFSAERPEGSISTLTIQRTEQRDSAMYRCASSSLVGAERNEQFFGPGTRLTVL.

This clone showed up just a few times. The gene calls are TRBV9 and TRBJ2-1, with D unclear. Germline V gene lookup returns CDR1 SGDLS and CDR2 YYNGEE. CDR3 length: 17 amino acids. Trimming removed 3 bases from V and 1 base from J, with 17 bases in between. CDR3 nucleotides: TGTGCCAGCAGCGAGGCCCTCTACATGGAGTCCTACAATGAGCAGTTCTTC. This gives the protein CASSEALYMESYNEQFF.

This clone came up a few times. The chain is built from TRBV28 and TRBJ2-1; TRBD1 aligns across 9 bases. This CDR3 spans 13 amino acids. Germline V lookup: CDR1 MDHEN, CDR2 SYDVKM. The DNA for the CDR3 is TGTGCAGGTGGGGACAGGGTCCACAATGAGCAGTTCTTC. Protein: CAGGDRVHNEQFF.

J is TRBJ1-5 and V is TRBV7-9, with TRBD1 as a possible D gene (5 bases). The CDR3 spans 14 residues. Germline-derived CDR1 and CDR2 are SEHNR and FQNEAQ (reference sequence). Trimming removed 5 bases at V and 6 bases at J, with 14 bases between. This chain's CDR3 is CASSAQGPPQPQHF. The CDR3 nucleotides read TGTGCCAGCAGCGCGCAGGGACCCCCTCAGCCCCAGCATTTT.